These T cell receptor beta chains were read from a single sample in a study of blood T cell repertoires in COVID-19. Using immunoSEQ multiplex PCR, the repertoire was profiled, and TCRdb retains in-frame clones only, with some absent. This sample has about 130,000 clones, with roughly 86% found just once. Specimen: peripheral blood. These receptors all stem from a human donor in a cohort sampled during active COVID-19. Each CDR3 is given with its conserved first and last residue. The D gene is left open where the match is weak. Part of the rows lack a size; the others show once, few, many or a class for expanded clones.

clone size,V gene,J gene,D gene,CDR3 protein,CDR3 DNA
-,TRBV14,TRBJ2-3,TRBD2,CASSLGLAGHRTDTQYF,TGTGCCAGCAGCCTAGGCCTAGCGGGCCACCGGACAGATACGCAGTATTTT
-,TRBV14,TRBJ2-1,-,CASSQPSDNEQFF,TGTGCCAGCAGCCAACCTAGCGACAATGAGCAGTTCTTC
-,TRBV20-1,TRBJ2-5,-,CSAEHQETQYF,TGCAGTGCGGAGCACCAAGAGACCCAGTACTTC
-,TRBV19,TRBJ2-3,-,CASCSPGGSTDTQYF,TGTGCCAGCTGCTCCCCTGGGGGGAGCACAGATACGCAGTATTTT
-,TRBV12-3/TRBV12-4,TRBJ1-1,-,CASSLARASEAFF,TGTGCCAGCAGTTTAGCGAGGGCCTCTGAAGCTTTCTTT
-,TRBV6-5,TRBJ2-2,-,CASSDGLLRGELFF,TGTGCCAGCAGCGACGGGTTGTTGCGCGGGGAGCTGTTTTTT
-,TRBV5-1,TRBJ2-7,-,CASSTHNGENPYEQYF,TGCGCCAGCAGCACCCACAACGGGGAGAATCCCTACGAGCAGTACTTC
once,TRBV19,TRBJ1-5,-,CASSIRATTMRNQPQHF,TGTGCCAGTAGTATCAGGGCCACCACTATGCGGAATCAGCCCCAGCATTTT
once,TRBV7-2,TRBJ1-4,TRBD1,CASSRDRGREKLFF,TGTGCCAGCAGCCGGGACAGGGGTCGGGAAAAACTGTTTTTT
-,TRBV29-1,TRBJ2-5,TRBD1,CSVEERDRQETQYF,TGCAGCGTTGAAGAGAGGGACAGACAAGAGACCCAGTACTTC